This T cell receptor (beta chain) was captured by sequencing in a study of neoadjuvant nivolumab and ipilimumab in lung cancer. The V end lost 2 bases, the J end lost 5 bases, and 7 bases lay between the germline ends. CDR1 is MNHNY and CDR2 is SVGAGI in the germline V gene (reference sequence). The CDR3 has 14 amino acids. Assay used: immunoSEQ multiplex PCR; TCRdb lists only in-frame clones, some missing. The table has approximately 30,000 clones, 90% seen once. The receptor was isolated from an adult with non-small cell lung cancer. This chain joins TRBV6-6 and TRBJ1-6; the D is unclear. This sample comprised peripheral blood, obtained after neoadjuvant nivolumab, alone or with ipilimumab, at or shortly before surgery. The CDR3 is CASSYPQNNSPLHF. In DNA form, the CDR3 reads TGTGCCAGCAGTTACCCACAGAATAATTCACCCCTCCACTTT.